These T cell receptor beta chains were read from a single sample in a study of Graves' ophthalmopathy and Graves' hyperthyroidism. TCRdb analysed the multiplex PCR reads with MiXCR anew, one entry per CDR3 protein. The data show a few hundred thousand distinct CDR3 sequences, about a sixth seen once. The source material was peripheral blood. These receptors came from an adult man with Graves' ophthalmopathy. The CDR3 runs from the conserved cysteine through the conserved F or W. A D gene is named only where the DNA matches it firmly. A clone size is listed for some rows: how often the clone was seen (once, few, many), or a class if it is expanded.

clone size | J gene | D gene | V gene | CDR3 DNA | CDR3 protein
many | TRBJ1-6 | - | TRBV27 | TGTGCCAGCAGTGGACCCAAACGCTCCTATAATTCACCCCTCCACTTT | CASSGPKRSYNSPLHF
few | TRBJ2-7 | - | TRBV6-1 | TGTGCCAGCAGGACTCTGGACAACCTTTACGAGCAGTACTTC | CASRTLDNLYEQYF
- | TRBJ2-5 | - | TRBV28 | TGTGCCAGCAGTTCAGCCGCGGGAAGAAGAGGGACCCAGTACTTC | CASSSAAGRRGTQYF
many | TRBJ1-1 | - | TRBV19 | TGTGCCAGTAGTCCGGGTCTTGCGCCCTTGAACACTGAAGCTTTCTTT | CASSPGLAPLNTEAFF
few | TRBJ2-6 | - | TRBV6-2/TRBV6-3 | TGTGCCAGCAGTTACGAGGGAGCTGGGGCCAACGTCCTGACTTTC | CASSYEGAGANVLTF
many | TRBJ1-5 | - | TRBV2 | TGTGCCAGCAGTGAAACAGCGGTCAATCAGCCCCAGCATTTT | CASSETAVNQPQHF
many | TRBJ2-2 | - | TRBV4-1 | TGCGCCAGCCAGGACACCGGGGAGCTGTTTTTT | CASQDTGELFF
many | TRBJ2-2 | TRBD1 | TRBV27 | TGTGCCAGCAGTTCGGGACAGGGTAACGGGGAGCTGTTTTTT | CASSSGQGNGELFF
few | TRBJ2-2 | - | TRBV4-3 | TGCGCCAGCAGCCAAGAGGGTCCCCTTCCCGGGGAGCTGTTTTTT | CASSQEGPLPGELFF
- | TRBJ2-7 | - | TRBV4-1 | TGCGCCAGCAGCCAAGTCACTAGCTTCTCCGAGCAGTACTTC | CASSQVTSFSEQYF
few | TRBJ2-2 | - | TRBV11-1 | TGTGCCAGCAGCAGAGACAGGATGAACACCGGGGAGCTGTTTTTT | CASSRDRMNTGELFF
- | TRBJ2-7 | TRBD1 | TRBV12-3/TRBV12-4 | TGTGCCAGCGGCGCAGGGGGTATTGGCGAGCAGTACTTC | CASGAGGIGEQYF
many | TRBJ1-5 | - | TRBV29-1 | TGCAGCGTTGCTCAGGGTGAGGGCAATCAGCCCCAGCATTTT | CSVAQGEGNQPQHF
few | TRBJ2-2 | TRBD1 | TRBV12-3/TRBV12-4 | TGTGCCAGCTCCCATGCGGCAGGGGGTAGCACCGGGGAGCTGTTTTTT | CASSHAAGGSTGELFF
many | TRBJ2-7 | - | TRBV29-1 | TGCAGCGTTGATGAACAGGGCGGGTACGAGCAGTACTTC | CSVDEQGGYEQYF
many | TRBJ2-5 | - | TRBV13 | TGTGCCAGCAGCTTTGGGAGCCAAGAGACCCAGTACTTC | CASSFGSQETQYF